This TCR beta chain was found in a study of blood T cell repertoires in COVID-19. Study details: The United States, Italy and Spain were the sources of the acute and convalescent COVID-19 samples. In each case, the material was cDNA or gDNA derived from T cells, B-cell-depleted T cells, or PBMCs.

Authors' data handling: By means of reference gene primer amplification, nucleated cell counts were estimated. Sequencing used immunoSEQ multiplex PCR; TCRdb keeps in-frame clones, though not all of them. V, J and clone size are taken as reported in that table, and D and trimming were inferred from the DNA itself. The table lists 140,000 to 150,000 clones, 70% to 90% of them singletons. With V trimmed by 2 bases and J by 3 bases, 8 bases remained unmatched. The germline CDR1 and CDR2 sequences are SGHRS and YFSETQ. The CDR3 covers 16 residues. This clone was seen only once. What was sequenced was peripheral blood. The chain has TRBV5-1 and TRBJ1-3, with 7 bases aligning to TRBD1. The TCR comes from a man aged 55 to 69 with active or convalescent COVID-19. In DNA form, the CDR3 reads TGCGCCAGCAGCTTAAGCGTGGGGACAGTTGGAAACACCATATATTTT. This translates into CASSLSVGTVGNTIYF.